What follows are 8 T cell receptor beta chains derived from one specimen sequenced in a study of long-term antiretroviral therapy in people with HIV. The assay, immunoSEQ v3.0, was run at survey level. Libraries were prepared by immunoSEQ multiplex PCR; TCRdb keeps only in-frame clonotypes and omits some of them. The sample yields over 25,000 clones, approximately 81% seen once. This material consisted of unsorted PBMCs, taken 3 years after starting antiretroviral therapy. These receptors were taken from a man in his forties or fifties with HIV.

The gene calls are TRBV7-9 and TRBJ2-1; 7 bases are a match to TRBD2. Trimming removed 5 bases from V and 4 bases from J; junction bases left unmatched: 8. Per germline, CDR1 SEHNR and CDR2 FQNEAQ (reference sequence). The CDR3 consists of 15 residues. CDR3 nucleotides: TGTGCCAGCAGCCCCGTGCTAGCGGAGTACAATGAGCAGTTCTTC. Translated: CASSPVLAEYNEQFF. Full variable domain (missing parts from reference TRBV7-9 and TRBJ2-1): DTGVSQNPRHKITKRGQNVTFRCDPISEHNRLYWYRQTLGQGPEFLTYFQNEAQLEKSRLLSDRFSAERPKGSFSTLEIQRTEQGDSAMYLCASSPVLAEYNEQFFGPGTRLTVL.

This clone was detected only once. V is TRBV29-1 and J is TRBJ2-2, with TRBD2 identical over 8 bases. Losses at the gene ends were 1 base for V and 7 bases for J; bases not matched to a gene: 8. Germline CDR1 reads SQVTM; CDR2 reads ANQGSEA. This CDR3 has 15 residues. This CDR3 reads CSVEGQREKNGELFF. Here the CDR3 DNA reads TGCAGCGTTGAAGGCCAGCGGGAGAAAAACGGGGAGCTGTTTTTT.

This chain's CDR3 is CASSLTGTASGELFF. The CDR3, as DNA: TGTGCCAGCAGTCTTACCGGGACAGCAAGCGGGGAGCTGTTTTTT. The chain employs TRBV6-5 and TRBJ2-2; 7 nucleotides line up with TRBD1. Germline CDR1 reads MNHEY; CDR2 reads SVGAGI. The V and J ends lost 5 bases and 7 bases, in that order; junction bases with no gene match: 10. The CDR3 is made up of 15 amino acids.

The chain employs TRBV18 and TRBJ2-2; D gene unclear. The V and J ends lost 1 base and 1 base respectively, with 7 bases between them. The CDR3 length is 15 residues. Germline loops: CDR1 KGHSH, CDR2 LQKENI. CDR3 amino acids: CASSPLAENTGELFF. The DNA for the CDR3 is TGTGCCAGCTCACCACTCGCAGAGAACACCGGGGAGCTGTTTTTT.

The V gene is TRBV11-3, the J gene TRBJ2-1, with D uncertain. The ends were cut back, 1 base at V and 2 bases at J, with 6 bases in the middle. Per the germline V gene, CDR1 is SGHNT and CDR2 is YENEEA. The CDR3 sequence is 14 residues long. The DNA of the CDR3 is TGTGCCAGCAGCTTAGCGGATACCTACAATGAGCAGTTCTTC. Encoded protein: CASSLADTYNEQFF. The full variable domain, with the rest looked up from reference TRBV11-3 and TRBJ2-1, is EAGVVQSPRYKIIEKKQPVAFWCNPISGHNTLYWYLQNLGQGPELLIRYENEEAVDDSQLPKDRFSAERLKGVDSTLKIQPAELGDSAVYLCASSLADTYNEQFFGPGTRLTVL.

There are a few counts of this clone. The CDR3 loop reads CSVEDRLTETNYGYTF. In DNA form, the CDR3 reads TGCAGCGTTGAAGATCGCCTGACCGAGACTAACTATGGCTACACCTTC. The chain carries TRBV29-1 and TRBJ1-2, with D unclear. From germline, CDR1 is SQVTM and CDR2 ANQGSEA. The length of the CDR3 is 16 residues. V was pared by 0 bases and J by 0 bases, with 14 bases between.

This chain connects TRBV7-9 to TRBJ2-7; 8 bases align to TRBD2. Looked up from germline, CDR1 is SEHNR and CDR2 is FQNEAQ (reference sequence). V gave up 8 bases and J gave up 4 bases; unmatched junction bases: 7. The CDR3 covers 13 residues. The chain's CDR3 is CASVRREAYEQYF. Written as DNA, the CDR3 is TGTGCCAGCGTCCGGCGGGAGGCTTACGAGCAGTACTTC. The full variable domain, its missing parts supplied by reference TRBV7-9 and TRBJ2-7, is DTGVSQNPRHKITKRGQNVTFRCDPISEHNRLYWYRQTLGQGPEFLTYFQNEAQLEKSRLLSDRFSAERPKGSFSTLEIQRTEQGDSAMYLCASVRREAYEQYFGPGTRLTVT.

CDR3 DNA: TGTGCCAGCAGCTTTGGGCGCAAGGATACGCAGTATTTT. Protein: CASSFGRKDTQYF. The chain recombines TRBV11-3 with TRBJ2-3; D gene ambiguous. Germline V gives CDR1 SGHNT, CDR2 YENEEA. Trimming removed 3 bases at V and 6 bases at J, with 10 bases between. The CDR3 runs 13 residues.